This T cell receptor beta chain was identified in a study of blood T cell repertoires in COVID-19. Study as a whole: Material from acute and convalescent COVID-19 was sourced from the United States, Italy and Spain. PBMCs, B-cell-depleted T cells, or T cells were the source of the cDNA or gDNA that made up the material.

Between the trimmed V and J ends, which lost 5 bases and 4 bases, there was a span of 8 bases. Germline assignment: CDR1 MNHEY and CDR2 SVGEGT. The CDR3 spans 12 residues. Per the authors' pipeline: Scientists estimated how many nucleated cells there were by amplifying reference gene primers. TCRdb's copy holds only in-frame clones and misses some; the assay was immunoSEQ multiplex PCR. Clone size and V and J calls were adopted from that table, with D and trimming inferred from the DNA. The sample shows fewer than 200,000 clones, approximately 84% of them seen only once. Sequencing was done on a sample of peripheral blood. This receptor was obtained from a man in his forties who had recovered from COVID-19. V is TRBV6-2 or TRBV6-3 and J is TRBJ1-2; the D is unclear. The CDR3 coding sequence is TGTGCCAGCAGTAGCGTTTTCTATGGCTACACCTTC. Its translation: CASSSVFYGYTF.